Listed below are T cell receptor beta chains from one sample, sequenced in a study of blood T cell repertoires in COVID-19. Method: immunoSEQ multiplex PCR; TCRdb's copy keeps in-frame clones and lacks some. Among roughly 93,000 clones listed, nearly 90% were seen once. The specimen was peripheral blood. These receptors all stem from a man in his fifties with acute or convalescent COVID-19. Each CDR3 is given with its conserved first and last residue. D genes are given only for firm matches. Clone size is not always given. Where it is, it says once, few, many or a class for expanded clones.

>TRBJ1-5|TRBV19|.|.
TGTGCCAGTAGTCAACAATCTTATCAGCCCCAGCATTTT
CASSQQSYQPQHF
>TRBJ2-3|TRBV6-1|.|.
TGTGCCAGCAGTGAAGTAATTAGCACAGATACGCAGTATTTT
CASSEVISTDTQYF
>TRBJ1-2|TRBV3-1/TRBV3-2|.|.
TGTGCCAGCAGCCAAGGAGGGAAGGTTTCTTATGGCTACACCTTC
CASSQGGKVSYGYTF
>TRBJ2-3|TRBV11-2|.|.
TGTGCCAGCAGCCAAGCCATCACAGATACGCAGTATTTT
CASSQAITDTQYF
>TRBJ1-2|TRBV6-5|TRBD1|.
TGTGCCAGCAGACAGGGGCGATTCCGCTCCTATGGCTACACCTTC
CASRQGRFRSYGYTF
>TRBJ1-4|TRBV27|TRBD1|once
TGTGCCAGCAGCCCCGCCACCGCCAGGGGGGAGGAAAAACTGTTTTTT
CASSPATARGEEKLFF
>TRBJ1-2|TRBV19|TRBD1|.
TGTGCCAGTAGCCGGACAGGGGCTTTTGGCTACACCTTC
CASSRTGAFGYTF
>TRBJ2-3|TRBV9|TRBD2|once
TGTGCCAGCAGCATTGGGACTAGCGGGGGGGTCATAGATACGCAGTATTTT
CASSIGTSGGVIDTQYF
>TRBJ1-6|TRBV7-2|TRBD1|.
TGTGCCAGCAGCTTCGGGGCAGGGGGAGAATCACCCCTCCACTTT
CASSFGAGGESPLHF
>TRBJ1-2|TRBV7-9|.|.
TGTGCCAGCAGCTCGCTGGGCAGGGGCCGAGGTAGTGGCTACACCTTC
CASSSLGRGRGSGYTF
>TRBJ1-2|TRBV19|TRBD1|.
TGTGCCAGTAGCCCAACAGGGGGCCATGGCTACACCTTC
CASSPTGGHGYTF
>TRBJ2-1|TRBV28|TRBD1|.
TGTGCCAGCACCGAGACAGGGCGCAATGAGCAGTTCTTC
CASTETGRNEQFF
>TRBJ1-2|TRBV5-5|TRBD1|.
TGTGCCAGCAGCTGGGGACAGAGTAATTATGGCTACACCTTC
CASSWGQSNYGYTF
>TRBJ1-2|TRBV28|.|.
TGTGCCAGCAGTTTATGGTTGGGCCAGGGATTTCATGGCTACACCTTC
CASSLWLGQGFHGYTF
>TRBJ1-6|TRBV11-2|.|.
TGTGCCAGCAGCCAGACAAGTAATAATTCACCCCTCCACTTT
CASSQTSNNSPLHF
>TRBJ2-7|TRBV12-5|TRBD1|.
TGTGCTAGTGGTTTGGGACAGGGGGCGACCTACGAGCAGTACTTC
CASGLGQGATYEQYF
>TRBJ2-3|TRBV3-1/TRBV3-2|TRBD2|.
TGTGCCAGCAGCCAAGGTCGACTAGCGGGACTCCGGGATACGCAGTATTTT
CASSQGRLAGLRDTQYF
>TRBJ1-5|TRBV16|TRBD1|.
TGTGCCAGCAGCCAATCGGGGGACCCTCAGGGGGATCAGCCCCAGCATTTT
CASSQSGDPQGDQPQHF
>TRBJ1-1|TRBV18|.|.
TGTGCCAGCTCGGAACAAAGGGGCAGGGACACTGAAGCTTTCTTT
CASSEQRGRDTEAFF
>TRBJ1-1|TRBV19|TRBD1|.
TGTGCCAGCACATTTCAGGGGGCCGGCACTGAAGCTTTCTTT
CASTFQGAGTEAFF
>TRBJ1-3|TRBV30|.|.
TGTGCCTGGAGTCTAAACAGGATTGGAAACACCATATATTTT
CAWSLNRIGNTIYF
>TRBJ2-2|TRBV30|TRBD1|.
TGTGCCTGGAGTCGGGACAGTAACACCGGGGAGCTGTTTTTT
CAWSRDSNTGELFF
>TRBJ2-2|TRBV11-3|TRBD1|.
TGTGCCAGCAGCAAGGGGGCGTCCGGGGAGCTGTTTTTT
CASSKGASGELFF
>TRBJ1-1|TRBV30|.|.
TGTGCCTGCAGGGCAGGGCCAGGCACTGAAGCTTTCTTT
CACRAGPGTEAFF
>TRBJ2-1|TRBV11-2|TRBD2|once
TGTGCCAGCAGCGCGACTAGCGGGGTTCTGAATGAGCAGTTCTTC
CASSATSGVLNEQFF
>TRBJ2-1|TRBV11-3|TRBD2|.
TGTGCCAGCAGCCTTAGACTAGCGGGGGGTCCCGGGAGCAATGAGCAGTTCTTC
CASSLRLAGGPGSNEQFF
>TRBJ2-7|TRBV27|TRBD1|.
TGTGCCAGCAGGGGGGGACAGGGGTTTCCCTACGAGCAGTACTTC
CASRGGQGFPYEQYF
>TRBJ2-4|TRBV9|.|.
TGTGCCAGCAGCGACGGGGGGCCCGGAAACATTCAGTACTTC
CASSDGGPGNIQYF
>TRBJ1-2|TRBV5-3|.|.
TGTGCCAGAAGCCTCCGGGAAGACATTAACTATGGCTACACCTTC
CARSLREDINYGYTF
>TRBJ1-1|TRBV19|TRBD1|.
TGTGCCAGTAGTATAGAGGACAGGGGTGAAGCTTTCTTT
CASSIEDRGEAFF
>TRBJ2-1|TRBV6-5|.|.
TGTGCCAGCCCTGCTTCTAACGCTGAGCAGTTCTTC
CASPASNAEQFF
>TRBJ1-5|TRBV7-8|TRBD1|.
TGTGCCAGCAGCTTAAACAGGGGTGGCAATCAGCCCCAGCATTTT
CASSLNRGGNQPQHF
>TRBJ1-1|TRBV7-6|TRBD1|.
TGTGCCAGCAGCCGAAGGTTGTTGGCAGGGGGCGGGTTGGATGTTGCTTTCTTT
CASSRRLLAGGGLDVAFF
>TRBJ2-3|TRBV7-9|.|.
TGTGCCAGCAGCCCACCGGGAGATACGCAGTATTTT
CASSPPGDTQYF
>TRBJ2-3|TRBV11-3|.|.
TGTGCCAGCAGCTTAGGGCAGAAAGATACGCAGTATTTT
CASSLGQKDTQYF
>TRBJ2-7|TRBV28|.|.
TGTGCCAGCGCGGGCCAACCGAGCTACGAGCAGTACTTC
CASAGQPSYEQYF
>TRBJ2-1|TRBV6-5|.|.
TGTGCCAGCAGCCAGGGGGGCCTCAATGAGCAGTTCTTC
CASSQGGLNEQFF
>TRBJ2-1|TRBV3-1/TRBV3-2|.|.
TGTGCCAGCAGCCCCTCCAGTCTCGCGGCACAGGATGAGCAGTTCTTC
CASSPSSLAAQDEQFF
>TRBJ1-3|TRBV19|.|.
TGTGCCAGTAGTACGAACAGCCTCTCTGGAAACACCATATATTTT
CASSTNSLSGNTIYF
>TRBJ2-3|TRBV7-2|.|.
TGTGCCAGCAGCCCCGATCTCGCGGGGAGCACAGATACGCAGTATTTT
CASSPDLAGSTDTQYF
>TRBJ1-1|TRBV6-5|TRBD1|.
TGTGCCAGCAGCTGGGGACAGGGAGCTTTCTTT
CASSWGQGAFF
>TRBJ1-6|TRBV6-6|TRBD1|.
TGTGCCAGCGGAAGACAGGGAAATAATTCACCCCTCCACTTT
CASGRQGNNSPLHF
>TRBJ1-1|TRBV28|TRBD1|few
TGTGCCAGCAGGGGACAGGGGAGGTTCGGCACTGAAGCTTTCTTT
CASRGQGRFGTEAFF
>TRBJ1-2|TRBV12-3/TRBV12-4|.|.
TGTGCCAGCAGTTTATCAGGGTCCTATGGCTACACCTTC
CASSLSGSYGYTF
>TRBJ2-6|TRBV28|TRBD1|.
TGTGCCAGCACTCCTGGGGGACAGACCTCTGGGGCCAACGTCCTGACTTTC
CASTPGGQTSGANVLTF
>TRBJ2-1|TRBV5-1|TRBD2|.
TGCGCCAGCAGCTTGGGTCTAGCGGGGAACTACAATGAGCAGTTCTTC
CASSLGLAGNYNEQFF
>TRBJ1-5|TRBV19|.|.
TGTGCCAGCCCGGGACCCCAGCATTTT
CASPGPQHF
>TRBJ1-1|TRBV6-5|.|.
TGTGCCAGCAGCCGATCGGGAATGAAAAACACTGAAGCTTTCTTT
CASSRSGMKNTEAFF
>TRBJ1-2|TRBV28|.|.
TGTGCCAGCAGCTCCGACAGCTACTATGGCTACACCTTC
CASSSDSYYGYTF
>TRBJ1-3|TRBV28|.|.
TGTGCCAGCACCCGCGGGGGGGGCTCTGGAAACACCATATATTTT
CASTRGGGSGNTIYF
>TRBJ2-3|TRBV24-1|TRBD1|once
TGTGCCACCAGTGATAACACAGGGGTTCGGTCAGATACGCAGTATTTT
CATSDNTGVRSDTQYF
>TRBJ1-2|TRBV9|TRBD1|once
TGTGCCAGCAGCGTAGGGGCAGGGGGCTATGGCTACACCTTC
CASSVGAGGYGYTF
>TRBJ2-1|TRBV5-1|TRBD2|.
TGCGCCAGCTGCCTGACTAGCGGGGGGTTAGATGAGCAGTTCTTC
CASCLTSGGLDEQFF